This is a list of T cell receptor beta chains from one sample in a study of cytomegalovirus exposure and HLA in healthy donors. Produced via immunoSEQ multiplex PCR; TCRdb's table is partial and in-frame only. The data contain approximately 270,000 clones, roughly nine tenths of them seen just once; the ten biggest clones take up approximately 12%. Sequencing input: PBMCs. The receptor set was obtained from a young man in good health and CMV-seropositive. The CDR3 runs from the conserved cysteine through the conserved F or W.

>TRBV6-5|TRBJ2-7
CASSYRGSSYEQYF
>TRBV7-9|TRBJ2-6
CASSPRTGGSGANVLTF
>TRBV10-3|TRBJ2-7
CAISEPSDSLYEQYF
>TRBV5-1|TRBJ2-7
CASSLGLGDEQYF
>TRBV4-3|TRBJ1-4
CASSQGGTGGMGLFF
>TRBV5-1|TRBJ2-2
CASSLGVTRGTGELFF
>TRBV9|TRBJ2-7
CASSVDGRAYEQYF
>TRBV10-1|TRBJ2-5
CASSAQADQETQYF
>TRBV6-6|TRBJ1-5
CASTLRDRFQPQHF
>TRBV5-1|TRBJ2-7
CASSPESTTVEQYF
>TRBV21-1|TRBJ1-2
CASSKGPGTAFKWGYTF
>TRBV14|TRBJ1-4
CASRQGGEKLFF
>TRBV7-9|TRBJ2-7
CASSLGQGIHEQYF
>TRBV6-1|TRBJ2-1
CASSVFGTGAGEQFF
>TRBV30|TRBJ2-3
CAWSLDRGRQGTDTQYF
>TRBV27|TRBJ2-1
CASSWDRSSYNEQFF
>TRBV5-6|TRBJ2-7
CASLASGRREQYF
>TRBV20-1|TRBJ1-2
CSARTGFGYTF
>TRBV5-6|TRBJ2-7
CASRGSYEQYF
>TRBV7-6|TRBJ2-1
CASSFGGGNNEQFF
>TRBV11-2|TRBJ2-7
CASSNGLAGGREQYF
>TRBV27|TRBJ2-5
CASSLRGTSGFQETQYF
>TRBV27|TRBJ2-3
CASSSEASYDTDTQYF
>TRBV7-2|TRBJ2-6
CASSREGSGANVLTF
>TRBV5-1|TRBJ2-2
CASSPLVGTGELFF
>TRBV6-1|TRBJ2-5
CASSDLGGSQETQYF
>TRBV30|TRBJ2-7
CAWTLAGGYEQYF
>TRBV4-2|TRBJ2-1
CASSQPSLQRGGEQFF
>TRBV9|TRBJ2-7
CASSPGTSGSYEQYF
>TRBV2|TRBJ2-5
CASNGLAGETQYF
>TRBV30|TRBJ2-7
CAWTEVSGEQYF
>TRBV6-1|TRBJ2-1
CASSGTEYNEQFF
>TRBV6-6|TRBJ1-1
CASTLPGQNTEAFF
>TRBV4-3|TRBJ2-3
CASSQRTSGKGWTDTQYF
>TRBV13|TRBJ2-7
CASSGVGASPYEQYF